This is a list of T cell receptor beta chains from one sample in a study of blood T cell repertoires in COVID-19. The method was immunoSEQ multiplex PCR; TCRdb's version includes in-frame clones alone and lacks a portion of them. The repertoire holds tens of thousands of clones, with 89% as singletons. The sample comprised peripheral blood. The receptor set was obtained from a man in his fifties or sixties with COVID-19, enrolled during active disease. The CDR3 runs from the conserved cysteine through the conserved F or W. D genes are given only for firm matches. Only some rows state a clone size, as once, few, many or a class for expanded clones.

J,size,D,V,DNA,CDR3
TRBJ1-3,-,TRBD1,TRBV7-9,TGTGCCAGCAGCCGACAGGGCGACTCTGGAAACACCATATATTTT,CASSRQGDSGNTIYF
TRBJ2-7,-,TRBD1,TRBV4-1,TGCGCCAGCAGCCAAGGACCCGGGACAGGACCCTACGAGCAGTACTTC,CASSQGPGTGPYEQYF
TRBJ1-1,-,TRBD1,TRBV7-9,TGTGCCAGCAGCTTAGCTAGCGGGGACAGTTGGCCTTTCTTT,CASSLASGDSWPFF
TRBJ2-1,-,TRBD2,TRBV4-1,TGCGCCAGCAGCCTGGGACTAGCGGGCCGCTCCTACAATGAGCAGTTCTTC,CASSLGLAGRSYNEQFF
TRBJ2-1,-,TRBD2,TRBV24-1,TGTGCCACCAGCCCCGCGGGGACTAGTGCCTACAATGAGCAGTTCTTC,CATSPAGTSAYNEQFF
TRBJ1-2,-,TRBD1,TRBV19,TGTGCCAGTAGTATCTTAGGGACAGGGTCCCTCTTGTATGGCTACACCTTC,CASSILGTGSLLYGYTF
TRBJ1-3,-,-,TRBV27,TGTGCCAGCAGAGGAGCCGGCATCTCTGGAAACACCATATATTTT,CASRGAGISGNTIYF
TRBJ2-3,-,TRBD2,TRBV15,TGTGCCACCAGGAAGACTAGCGGGAGGGCCGGGAGCACAGATACGCAGTATTTT,CATRKTSGRAGSTDTQYF
TRBJ2-5,-,-,TRBV29-1,TGCAGCGTTGGGGCATCACGGGGAGAGACCCAGTACTTC,CSVGASRGETQYF
TRBJ2-2,-,TRBD2,TRBV2,TGTGCCAGCACGCTACTAGCGGGAAACACCGGGGAGCTGTTTTTT,CASTLLAGNTGELFF
TRBJ2-1,-,TRBD2,TRBV5-1,TGCGCCAGCAGCTTCATAGCGGGAAGGGGGAATGAGCAGTTCTTC,CASSFIAGRGNEQFF
TRBJ1-1,-,-,TRBV12-5,TGTGCTAGTGGTAGGGGTGACTCCAACACTGAAGCTTTCTTT,CASGRGDSNTEAFF
TRBJ2-6,once,TRBD1,TRBV6-1,TGTGCCAGCAGTGATCACCACAGGGGCAGCTCTGGGGCCAACGTCCTGACTTTC,CASSDHHRGSSGANVLTF
TRBJ1-1,-,-,TRBV12-3/TRBV12-4,TGTGCCAGCACACAGGGTTACACTGAAGCTTTCTTT,CASTQGYTEAFF
TRBJ1-2,-,-,TRBV19,TGTGCCAGTAGTATAGGACTCTCTGGCTACACCTTC,CASSIGLSGYTF
TRBJ1-5,once,-,TRBV7-9,TGTGCCAGCAGCTTAGAGGACAGACCTCAGCCCCAGCATTTT,CASSLEDRPQPQHF
TRBJ2-7,-,-,TRBV10-1,TGCGCCAGCAGTGAAAGGCCCGGGGGAGAGCTCTACGAGCAGTACTTC,CASSERPGGELYEQYF
TRBJ1-1,-,TRBD1,TRBV19,TGTGCCAGTAGTCCGGCCAGGGGGCGGGGGACTGAAGCTTTCTTT,CASSPARGRGTEAFF
TRBJ2-5,once,-,TRBV28,TGTGCCAGCAGTTTATGGAACGGGAGCGGACAAGAGACCCAGTACTTC,CASSLWNGSGQETQYF
TRBJ1-5,-,-,TRBV28,TGTGCCAGCAGTTTGGGGGGGAGCAATCAGCCCCAGCATTTT,CASSLGGSNQPQHF
TRBJ2-5,-,-,TRBV5-4,TGTGCCAGCAGCCTGATAGGGGTTGGGGAGACCCAGTACTTC,CASSLIGVGETQYF
TRBJ1-5,once,-,TRBV24-1,TGTGCCACCAGTGTTGCAGGGGTTGATCAGCCCCAGCATTTT,CATSVAGVDQPQHF
TRBJ2-6,-,TRBD1,TRBV28,TGTGCCAGCAGGTCGGGACAGTTCCGCTCTGGGGCCAACGTCCTGACTTTC,CASRSGQFRSGANVLTF
TRBJ1-3,-,TRBD1,TRBV18,TGTGCCAGCTCACCGTCAGGGGGCTCGGGAAACACCATATATTTT,CASSPSGGSGNTIYF
TRBJ1-2,few,-,TRBV11-2,TGTGCCAGCAGCTTAGAAGGGGATGGGGGCTACACCTTC,CASSLEGDGGYTF
TRBJ2-5,-,TRBD2,TRBV5-5,TGTGCCAGCAGCTTGGAAGGACTAGTTCAAGAGACCCAGTACTTC,CASSLEGLVQETQYF
TRBJ2-7,-,-,TRBV19,TGTGCCAGTAGTATTGCGGCAGGGGTCGGGTCCTACGAGCAGTACTTC,CASSIAAGVGSYEQYF
TRBJ2-4,-,TRBD2,TRBV18,TGTGCCAGCTCACTACCTCGGACTAGCCGTGGCAAAAACATTCAGTACTTC,CASSLPRTSRGKNIQYF
TRBJ2-2,-,-,TRBV20-1,TGCAGTGCTAGTAGGCGGGGAGGGGGTACCGGGGAGCTGTTTTTT,CSASRRGGGTGELFF
TRBJ1-2,once,-,TRBV12-3/TRBV12-4,TGTGCCAGCAGTTTAAGACAACTTGAGGGCTACACCTTC,CASSLRQLEGYTF
TRBJ1-2,-,-,TRBV14,TGTGCCAGCAGCTCTCGAGCAGGGTCCCGTTACGGCTACACCTTC,CASSSRAGSRYGYTF
TRBJ2-5,few,TRBD2,TRBV7-9,TGTGCCAGCAGCGTAGGGACTAGCGGGAGCGGGTACCAAGAGACCCAGTACTTC,CASSVGTSGSGYQETQYF
TRBJ2-1,-,TRBD2,TRBV5-1,TGCGCCAGCAGCTTGGTGGCGGGAGTCTACAATGAGCAGTTCTTC,CASSLVAGVYNEQFF
TRBJ1-4,-,-,TRBV12-3/TRBV12-4,TGTGCCAGCAGTCTCTCCAGCGGCGAAAAACTGTTTTTT,CASSLSSGEKLFF
TRBJ2-2,-,TRBD1,TRBV18,TGTGCCAGCTCTACGGACAGGGCGGCCGGGGAGCTGTTTTTT,CASSTDRAAGELFF
TRBJ1-2,-,-,TRBV19,TGTGCCAGTAGGAAACCCGACAGCCTCTATGGCTACACCTTC,CASRKPDSLYGYTF
TRBJ2-1,once,TRBD2,TRBV3-1/TRBV3-2,TGTGCCAGCAGCCAAGTCCCGTACTGGCTAGCGGGAGGGCTCGCCTACAATGAGCAGTTCTTC,CASSQVPYWLAGGLAYNEQFF
TRBJ2-5,-,-,TRBV4-1,TGCGCCAGCAGCAGAGGTCAGTACCAAGAGACCCAGTACTTC,CASSRGQYQETQYF
TRBJ2-2,-,-,TRBV5-1,TGCGCCAGCAGCTTGGTCCCCGGGATAGACACCGGGGAGCTGTTTTTT,CASSLVPGIDTGELFF
TRBJ2-7,-,-,TRBV11-2,TGTGCCAGCAGCTTAGCGCAGATTCAAGAGCAGTACTTC,CASSLAQIQEQYF
TRBJ2-7,-,TRBD2,TRBV5-1,TGCGCCAGCAGATTGGGACTAGCGGGAGGCGACCTACTCTACGAGCAGTACTTC,CASRLGLAGGDLLYEQYF
TRBJ1-2,-,TRBD1,TRBV28,TGTGCCAGCAGTTTGACGGACAGGCCTGGGGGCTACACCTTC,CASSLTDRPGGYTF
TRBJ1-6,-,TRBD1,TRBV7-2,TGTGCCAGCAGCTTGGTTCCTAGGGGGCCGTCGGATTCACCCCTCCACTTT,CASSLVPRGPSDSPLHF
TRBJ1-6,-,TRBD1,TRBV2,TGTGCCAGCAGTGAAGCCGGACAGGGGGCTTCACCCCTCCACTTT,CASSEAGQGASPLHF
TRBJ1-1,-,-,TRBV6-2/TRBV6-3,TGTGCCAGCAGTTACTCCCAGGGGACTGAAGCTTTCTTT,CASSYSQGTEAFF
TRBJ1-6,once,-,TRBV7-3,TGTGCCAGCAGCTTACAGGGGAAGAATAATTCACCCCTCCACTTT,CASSLQGKNNSPLHF
TRBJ2-7,-,TRBD1,TRBV3-1/TRBV3-2,TGTGCCAGCAGCCAAGTTGGGGGCCGGGACAGGGGGCGATACGAGCAGTACTTC,CASSQVGGRDRGRYEQYF
TRBJ2-1,once,TRBD2,TRBV6-4,TGTGCCAGCAGTGACTCCCTAGCGGGTAGCGATGAGCAGTTCTTC,CASSDSLAGSDEQFF
TRBJ2-1,once,TRBD1,TRBV29-1,TGCAGTGCTTCGACCCCCGGGACAGAAAACAATGAGCAGTTCTTC,CSASTPGTENNEQFF
TRBJ2-6,once,TRBD1,TRBV11-3,TGTGCCAGCAGCCTCGGACAGGGAGTCTCTGGGGCCAACGTCCTGACTTTC,CASSLGQGVSGANVLTF
TRBJ2-3,once,TRBD2,TRBV10-3,TGTGCCATCAGTGGATGGCGGGAGGGCCGAACAGATACGCAGTATTTT,CAISGWREGRTDTQYF
TRBJ1-1,-,-,TRBV11-3,TGTGCCAGCAGCTCAGGGCGCGGTTGGGACACTGAAGCTTTCTTT,CASSSGRGWDTEAFF
TRBJ1-1,-,-,TRBV6-5,TGTGCCAGCAGGCGGGGAGGGACGGTTAACACTGAAGCTTTCTTT,CASRRGGTVNTEAFF
TRBJ2-1,-,TRBD2,TRBV5-1,TGCGCCAGCAGCTCAATAGCGGGAGGGAGCAATGAGCAGTTCTTC,CASSSIAGGSNEQFF
TRBJ2-2,-,TRBD2,TRBV3-1/TRBV3-2,TGTGCCAGCGCCCCCGGGACTAGCGCCGGGGAGCTGTTTTTT,CASAPGTSAGELFF
TRBJ2-5,-,-,TRBV5-4,TGTGCCAGCAGCTTGGAAACACGCGGAGAGACCCAGTACTTC,CASSLETRGETQYF
TRBJ1-4,-,TRBD1,TRBV30,TGTGCCTGGAGTAGGGGGCGGGAAAAACTGTTTTTT,CAWSRGREKLFF